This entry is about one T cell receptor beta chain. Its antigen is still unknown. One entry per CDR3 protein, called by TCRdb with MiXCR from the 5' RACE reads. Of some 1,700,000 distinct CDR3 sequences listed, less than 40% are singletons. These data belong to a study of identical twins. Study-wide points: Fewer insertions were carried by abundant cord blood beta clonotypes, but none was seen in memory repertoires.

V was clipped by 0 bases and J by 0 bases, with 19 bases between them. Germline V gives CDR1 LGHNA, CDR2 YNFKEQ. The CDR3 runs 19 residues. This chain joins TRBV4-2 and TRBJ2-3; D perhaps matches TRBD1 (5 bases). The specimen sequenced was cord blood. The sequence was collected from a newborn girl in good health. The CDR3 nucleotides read TGTGCCAGCAGCCAAGAAGGGGCGGTGTGGGCCACCAGCACAGATACGCAGTATTTT. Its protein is CASSQEGAVWATSTDTQYF.